This T cell receptor (beta chain) emerged from a study of T cell responses to AZD1222 COVID-19 vaccine (dated by TCRdb to about 2021). Concerning the study at large: AZD1222 recipients whose second dose came at about 4 weeks and those whose second dose came at about 12 weeks were combined into one group, since spike-specific TCR depth and breadth did not differ between the two schedules. TCR sequencing was performed for roughly 240 trial participants, of whom approximately 200 were given two doses of AZD1222 and some 25 were given two doses of MenACWY control vaccine. Trial participants were enrolled by age into subgroups of 18-55, 56-69 and 70-plus years, and around 150, 29 and 61 TCR-sequenced participants, respectively, were included in these subgroups.

The time point tag for this specimen amounts to: baseline before first vaccination. Vaccinee samples came from UK trials COV001 and COV002, including a single-blind randomized controlled phase 2/3 trial of AZD1222 (ChAdOx1 nCoV-19) in healthy adults. For TCRbeta chain sequencing, PBMC samples from trial participants were taken at day 0 and at day 28 after the second dose. To note about this clone: Its target antigen remains unknown. One base away there is no much larger clone; base qualities are not given.

The CDR3 regions of human TCRbeta chains were subjected to immunosequencing. As for how the authors treated the data: TCRs in the repertoires were compared against a reference library of SARS-CoV-2-specific TCRs that had been generated with the MIRA antigen-specificity platform. Breadth meant the fraction of unique TCRs that were SARS-CoV-2-associated, whereas depth meant the fraction of total T cells that were SARS-CoV-2-associated. Using the MIRA data, every spike-specific TCR was mapped to the spike region that the TCR reacted to and assigned to either a CD4 or a CD8 class. Log10-transformed breadth and depth values were compared by one-way ANOVA with Sidak's multiple comparisons tests. The immuneACCESS repertoire file appears here via TCRdb, limited to in-frame rearrangements. These files lack a portion of the clones; in checked studies, under half of the deficit traces to unresolved V genes, and the cause of the others is not known. The D gene and trimming were derived from the DNA, and the V and J assignments and clone size from that table. This sample comprises 140,000 to 150,000 clones, 89% of them detected only once. Approximately 5.1% of the sample is taken by the ten largest.

Overall study outcomes, separate from this receptor: Epitopes outside the regions mutated in the B.1.351 and B.1.1.7 variants were reportedly recognized by nearly half of the unique spike-specific TCRs. Most participants were white British and females outnumbered males, and the authors suggested that clonal diversity may have been underestimated. The whole spike protein was spanned by vaccine-associated CD4 TCRs, and dominant responses were seen in regions 160-218 and 743-854. Conclusions about previously exposed vaccinees are limited, since just five to seven AZD1222 recipients were seropositive for SARS-CoV-2 at baseline. The 56-69-year group was small, and its depth increase did not reach significance, likely because of low power. A significant rise in spike-specific TCR breadth and depth was observed after two AZD1222 doses relative to day 0 and relative to MenACWY recipients. Because no day 14 peak-response samples were available, the repertoires could be characterized only after the peak T cell response.

V and J lose 4 bases and 8 bases, and a span of 15 bases separates them. The CDR1 and CDR2 encoded by the germline V gene are MDHEN and SYDVKM. The CDR3 goes from the cysteine to the phenylalanine over 15 residues. Only the CDR3 DNA is retained, 45 bases long and in frame from the first base. This chain is built from TRBV28 and TRBJ2-6; no D gene is confidently identified. This TCR was sampled from an adult in good health. The source was peripheral blood, collected on day 0 of AZD1222 vaccination. The DNA reads as follows: TGTGCCAGCAGTTCCCTAAGGTGGGCTCCCAACGTCCTGACTTTC. This is translated as CASSSLRWAPNVLTF.